One and the same sample provided the 5 T cell receptor beta chains below, sequenced in a study of T cells in Graves' hyperthyroidism and ophthalmopathy. It was RNA transcripts that yielded the amplified TCR beta CDR3 regions. HTBI primers were used for first-round RT-PCR of the TCR CDR3. TCRdb re-called the multiplex PCR reads with MiXCR, one entry per CDR3 protein. The profile shows more than 350,000 distinct CDR3 sequences, roughly 15% of them singletons. The material sequenced was blood. These receptors all come from a woman aged 60-75 years with Graves' ophthalmopathy.

J is TRBJ2-3 and V is TRBV4-2; D unresolved. V was pared by 0 bases and J by 0 bases, with 7 bases between. CDR3 size: 15 residues. The V gene's germline CDR1 is LGHNA and CDR2 YNFKEQ. The CDR3 loop reads CASSQDRESTDTQYF. CDR3 DNA sequence: TGTGCCAGCAGCCAAGATCGCGAGAGCACAGATACGCAGTATTTT.

This clonotype was counted at least ten times. The chain recombines TRBV3-1 with TRBJ2-7; perhaps TRBD2 as D (5 bases). The CDR3 covers 14 residues. The germline V gene has CDR1 LGHDT and CDR2 YNNKEL (reference sequence). V was shortened by 3 bases and J by 7 bases, with 16 bases between the two germline ends. In DNA, the CDR3 is TGTGCCAGCAGCCATCGGACGACCTTAGCGGAGCAGTACTTC. This sequence encodes CASSHRTTLAEQYF.

This clonotype has at least ten counts. The V and J genes are TRBV12-3 or TRBV12-4 and TRBJ2-2; D not certain. This CDR3 region has 11 residues. Trimming took 6 bases from V and 4 from J, leaving 3 bases between them. CDR3 loop: CASSFTGELFF. The CDR3 DNA follows: TGTGCCAGCAGCTTCACCGGGGAGCTGTTTTTT.

The rearrangement links TRBV28 to TRBJ2-2; 7 nucleotides align to TRBD2. Losses at the gene ends were 7 bases for V and 6 bases for J; bases not matched to a gene: 11. This CDR3 spans 15 amino acids. Germline CDR1 and CDR2: MDHEN and SYDVKM. The CDR3 DNA sequence: TGTGCCAGCACATCGGGCGGGAGAGGACCCGGGGAGCTGTTTTTT. It is translated as CASTSGGRGPGELFF.

V is TRBV14 and J is TRBJ2-3; 8 bases match TRBD1. Per the germline V gene, CDR1 is SGHDN and CDR2 is FVKESK. The V and J ends lost 4 bases and 1 base, in that order; junction bases with no gene match: 7. There are 16 residues in the CDR3. CDR3 coding DNA: TGTGCCAGCAGCCCCCGACAGGGGCAGGGCACAGATACGCAGTATTTT. Its protein product is CASSPRQGQGTDTQYF.